The TCR beta chain described here comes from a study of T cells in Graves' hyperthyroidism and ophthalmopathy. Amplification yielded TCR beta CDR3 regions, with RNA transcripts as the source. Using the HTBI primer set, a first-round RT-PCR was run on the TCR CDR3. TCRdb recomputed calls from the multiplex PCR reads with MiXCR, one row per CDR3 protein. The data hold 620,000 or so distinct CDR3 sequences, with more than 12% observed a single time. Trimming removed 3 bases at V and 6 bases at J, with 15 bases between. Per germline, CDR1 KGHSH and CDR2 LQKENI. The CDR3 contains 15 residues. This clonotype was found a few times. With a much larger clone just one base away, this may be a read error.

The sequence came from a woman in her 50s with Graves' ophthalmopathy. The V gene is TRBV18, the J gene TRBJ1-5; D may be TRBD1 (5 bases). Sequencing input: blood. DNA for the CDR3: TGTGCCAGCTCACCGCCTGGCCGGGGCAGTCAGCCCCAGCATTTT. Its translation is CASSPPGRGSQPQHF.